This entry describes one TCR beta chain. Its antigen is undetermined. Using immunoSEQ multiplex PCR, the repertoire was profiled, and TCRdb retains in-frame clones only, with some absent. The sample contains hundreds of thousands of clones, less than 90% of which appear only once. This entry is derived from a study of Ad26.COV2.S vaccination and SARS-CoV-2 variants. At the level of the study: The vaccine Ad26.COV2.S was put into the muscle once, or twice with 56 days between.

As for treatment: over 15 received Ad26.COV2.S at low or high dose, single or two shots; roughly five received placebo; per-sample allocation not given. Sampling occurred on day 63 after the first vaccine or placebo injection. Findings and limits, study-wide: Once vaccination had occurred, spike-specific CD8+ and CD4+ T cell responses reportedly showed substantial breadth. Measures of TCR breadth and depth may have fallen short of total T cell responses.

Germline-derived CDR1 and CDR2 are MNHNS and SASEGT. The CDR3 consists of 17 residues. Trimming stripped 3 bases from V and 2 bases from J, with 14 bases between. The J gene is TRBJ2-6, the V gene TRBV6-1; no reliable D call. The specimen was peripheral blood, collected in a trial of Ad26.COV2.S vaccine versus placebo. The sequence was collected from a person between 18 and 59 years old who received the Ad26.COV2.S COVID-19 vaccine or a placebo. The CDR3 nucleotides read TGTGCCAGCAGTGAGGCCTTTTCCTCGGCTGGGGCCAACGTCCTGACTTTC. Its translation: CASSEAFSSAGANVLTF.